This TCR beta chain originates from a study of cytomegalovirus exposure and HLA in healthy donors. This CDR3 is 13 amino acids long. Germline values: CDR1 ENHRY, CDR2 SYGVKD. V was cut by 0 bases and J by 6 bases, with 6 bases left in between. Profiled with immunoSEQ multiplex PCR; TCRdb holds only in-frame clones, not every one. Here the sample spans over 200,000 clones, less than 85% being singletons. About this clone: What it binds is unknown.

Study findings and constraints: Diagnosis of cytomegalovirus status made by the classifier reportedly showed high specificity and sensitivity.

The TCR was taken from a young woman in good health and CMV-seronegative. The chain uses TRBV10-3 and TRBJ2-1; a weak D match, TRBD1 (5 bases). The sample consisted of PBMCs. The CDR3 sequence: CAISESQVNEQFF. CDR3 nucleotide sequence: TGTGCCATCAGTGAGTCACAGGTCAATGAGCAGTTCTTC.